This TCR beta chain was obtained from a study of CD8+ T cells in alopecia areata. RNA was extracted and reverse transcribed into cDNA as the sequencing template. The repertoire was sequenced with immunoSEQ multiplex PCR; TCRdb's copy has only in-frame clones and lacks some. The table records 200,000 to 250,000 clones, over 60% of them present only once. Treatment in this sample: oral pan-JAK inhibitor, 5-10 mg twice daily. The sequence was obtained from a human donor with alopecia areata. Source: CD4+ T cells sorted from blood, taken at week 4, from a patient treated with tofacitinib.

The CDR3 here is CASSLVRQGANTEAFF. CDR3 DNA sequence: TGTGCCAGCAGCTTAGTGCGACAGGGGGCGAACACTGAAGCTTTCTTT. The chain combines TRBV7-8 with TRBJ1-1, with 10 bases fitting TRBD1. With V trimmed by 1 base and J by 1 base, 3 bases remained unmatched. The CDR3 covers 16 residues. CDR1 is SGHVS, CDR2 FQNEAQ, per germline.